Here is one TCR beta chain with its context. There is no known antigen for this receptor. No per-base quality is available; no much larger clone lies one base away. From cysteine to phenylalanine, the CDR3 is 16 amino acids long. Only the CDR3 DNA is retained, 48 bases long and in frame from the first base. Clipping removes 6 bases from V and 10 bases from J, with 14 as the unmatched junction base count. CDR1 and CDR2, per the germline V gene, are KGHSH and LQKENI. The sample originates from a study of blood T cell repertoires in COVID-19 (dated by TCRdb to the early 2020s). About the investigation overall: The collaborator samples originated in the United States, Italy and Spain and spanned the acute and convalescent phases of COVID-19. The material from the prospective study consisted of cDNA or gDNA derived from T cells, B-cell-depleted T cells, or PBMCs. The dataset comprised deeply sampled blood TCRbeta repertoires from subjects exposed to, actively infected with, or recovered from COVID-19. The repertoires were released in a freely available public database meant as a resource for research on the immune response to SARS-CoV-2. The samples were drawn from the first 160 participants of the ongoing ImmuneRACE study and from some 1,300 subjects provided by 6 global collaborators. Nearly every sample came with metadata listing a de-identified subject ID, COVID-19 status, age in years and sex. Where HLA class I and class II types were available, the types were taken from metadata supplied by the sample provider, not from assay-based typing.

What the study reported, not specific to this receptor: The quantity of clinical and demographic metadata differed by source and by participant and was supplied without curation.

Whole blood was collected in K2EDTA tubes by collaborating institutions according to the institutions' own protocols. For TCRbeta analysis, collaborators shipped samples in one of three forms: frozen whole blood, isolated PBMCs, or DNA extracted from either of those sample types. The immunoSEQ Assay, a bias-controlled multiplex PCR, was used to amplify TCRbeta CDR3 regions from genomic DNA. The authors' pipeline ran thus. The number of nucleated cells in each sample was estimated from the amplification of reference gene primers within the assay. To quantify the absolute abundance of each unique TCRbeta CDR3 rearrangement, sequence reads were collapsed and filtered. Productive Simpson clonality was computed per sample as the square root of Simpson's diversity index over productive rearrangements. Held by TCRdb, this immuneACCESS table contains in-frame sequences only and omits some clones. Under half of the omission traces to an unresolved V gene where checked; the cause of the rest is unknown. The V and J calls and clone size were taken over from that table, and D and trimming were inferred from the DNA. The table for this sample lists 120,000 or so clones; 70% to 90% of them were counted only once. The ten largest clones add up to roughly 4.7% of the sample.

The sequenced sample was peripheral blood. This sequence was found in a man aged 40-49 years with acute or convalescent COVID-19. Rearrangement joined TRBV18 to TRBJ1-6; the central 8 bases match TRBD1. The DNA sequence is given as TGTGCCAGCTCCCCCTCCTCGGACAGGGAAAACTCACCCCTCCACTTT. This codes for CASSPSSDRENSPLHF.